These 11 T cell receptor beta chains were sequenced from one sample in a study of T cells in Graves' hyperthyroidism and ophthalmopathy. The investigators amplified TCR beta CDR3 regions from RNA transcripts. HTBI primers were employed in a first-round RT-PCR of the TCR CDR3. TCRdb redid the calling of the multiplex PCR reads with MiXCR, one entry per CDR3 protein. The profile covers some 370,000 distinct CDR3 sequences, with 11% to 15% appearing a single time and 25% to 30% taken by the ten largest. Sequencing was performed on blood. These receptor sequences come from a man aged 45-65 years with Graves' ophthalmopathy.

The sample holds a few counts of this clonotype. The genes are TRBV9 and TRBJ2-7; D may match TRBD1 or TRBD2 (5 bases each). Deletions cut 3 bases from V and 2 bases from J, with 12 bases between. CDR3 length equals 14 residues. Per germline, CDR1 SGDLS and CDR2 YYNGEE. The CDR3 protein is CASSGRDPTYEQYF. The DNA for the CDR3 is TGTGCCAGCAGCGGCCGGGACCCAACCTACGAGCAGTACTTC. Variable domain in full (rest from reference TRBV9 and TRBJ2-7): DSGVTQTPKHLITATGQRVTLRCSPRSGDLSVYWYQQSLDQGLQFLIQYYNGEERAKGNILERFSAQQFPDLHSELNLSSLELGDSALYFCASSGRDPTYEQYFGPGTRLTVT.

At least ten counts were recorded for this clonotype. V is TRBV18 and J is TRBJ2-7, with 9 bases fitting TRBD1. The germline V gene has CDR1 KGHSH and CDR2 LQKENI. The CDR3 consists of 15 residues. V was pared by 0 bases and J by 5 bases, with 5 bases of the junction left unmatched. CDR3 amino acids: CASSPPGQGRDEQYF. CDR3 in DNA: TGTGCCAGCTCACCACCGGGACAGGGACGCGACGAGCAGTACTTC.

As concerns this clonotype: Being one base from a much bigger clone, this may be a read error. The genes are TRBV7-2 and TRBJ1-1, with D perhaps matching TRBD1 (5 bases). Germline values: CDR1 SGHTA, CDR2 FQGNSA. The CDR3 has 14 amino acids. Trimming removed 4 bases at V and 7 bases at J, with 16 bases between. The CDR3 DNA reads TGTGCCAGCAGCTCCCTTTGGGGGGTAGGTGAAGCTTTCTTT. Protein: CASSSLWGVGEAFF.

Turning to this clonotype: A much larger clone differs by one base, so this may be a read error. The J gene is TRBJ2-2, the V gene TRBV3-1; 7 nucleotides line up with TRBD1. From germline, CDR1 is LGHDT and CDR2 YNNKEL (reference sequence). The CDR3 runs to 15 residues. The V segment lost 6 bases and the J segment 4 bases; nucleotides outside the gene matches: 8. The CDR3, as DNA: TGTGCCAGCAGGCCGGGACAGCTGAGCACCGGGGAGCTGTTTTTT. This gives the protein CASRPGQLSTGELFF.

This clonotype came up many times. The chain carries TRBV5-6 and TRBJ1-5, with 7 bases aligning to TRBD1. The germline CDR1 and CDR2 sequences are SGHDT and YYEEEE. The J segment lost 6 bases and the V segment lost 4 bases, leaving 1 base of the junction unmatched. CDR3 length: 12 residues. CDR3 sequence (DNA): TGTGCCAGCAGCGGGGACAGTCAGCCCCAGCATTTT. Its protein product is CASSGDSQPQHF.

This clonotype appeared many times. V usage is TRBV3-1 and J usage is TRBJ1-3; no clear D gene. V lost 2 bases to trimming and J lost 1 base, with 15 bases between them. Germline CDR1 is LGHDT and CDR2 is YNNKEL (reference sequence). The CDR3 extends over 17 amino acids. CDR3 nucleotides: TGTGCCAGCAGCCAACGATCCCCGGACGCGTCTGGAAACACCATATATTTT. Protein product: CASSQRSPDASGNTIYF.

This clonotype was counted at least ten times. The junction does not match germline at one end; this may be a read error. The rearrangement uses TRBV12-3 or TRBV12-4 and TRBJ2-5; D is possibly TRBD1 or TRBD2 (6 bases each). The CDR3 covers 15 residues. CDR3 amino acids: CASSLGGMGTETQYF. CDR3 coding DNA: TGTGCCAGCAGCTTAGGGGGGATGGGGACGGAGACCCAGTACTTC.

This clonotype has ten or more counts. The CDR3 DNA reads TGCAGTGCCCCCCCACGGGGGGGAAACTATGGCTACACCTTC. Translated: CSAPPRGGNYGYTF. The chain recombines TRBV20-1 with TRBJ1-2, with D tentatively TRBD1 (5 bases). Trimming shortened V by 6 bases and J by 2 bases, and 16 bases separated the two germline ends. CDR3 length: 14 amino acids. Germline V gene lookup returns CDR1 DFQATT and CDR2 SNEGSKA (reference sequence).

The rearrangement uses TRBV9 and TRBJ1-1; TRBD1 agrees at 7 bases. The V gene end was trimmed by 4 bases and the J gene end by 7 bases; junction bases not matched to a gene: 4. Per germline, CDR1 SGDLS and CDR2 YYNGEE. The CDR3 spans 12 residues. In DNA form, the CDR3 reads TGTGCCAGCAGCACCGCAGGGGGTGAAGCTTTCTTT. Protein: CASSTAGGEAFF.

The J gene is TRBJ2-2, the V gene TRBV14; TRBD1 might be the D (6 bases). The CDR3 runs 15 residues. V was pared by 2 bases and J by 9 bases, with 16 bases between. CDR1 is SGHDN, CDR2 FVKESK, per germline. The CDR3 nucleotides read TGTGCCAGCAGCCAATGGGGGCAGCCACACCGGGAGCTGTTTTTT. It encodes CASSQWGQPHRELFF. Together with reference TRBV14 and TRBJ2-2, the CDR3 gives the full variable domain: EAGVTQFPSHSVIEKGQTVTLRCDPISGHDNLYWYRRVMGKEIKFLLHFVKESKQDESGMPNNRFLAERTGGTYSTLKVQPAELEDSGVYFCASSQWGQPHRELFFGEGSRLTVL.

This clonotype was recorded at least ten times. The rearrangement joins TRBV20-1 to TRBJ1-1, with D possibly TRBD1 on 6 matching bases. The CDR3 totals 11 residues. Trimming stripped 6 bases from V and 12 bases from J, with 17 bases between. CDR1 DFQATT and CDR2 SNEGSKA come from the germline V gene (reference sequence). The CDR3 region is CSAEIGGTPFF. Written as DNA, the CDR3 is TGCAGTGCCGAAATCGGGGGGACACCTTTCTTT.